The T cell receptor (beta chain) under discussion was sequenced for a study of blood T cell repertoires in COVID-19. Generated by immunoSEQ multiplex PCR, the TCRdb table keeps only in-frame clones and is missing some. The sample yields over 90,000 clones, under 80% seen once. V lost 2 bases and J 0 bases, leaving 5 bases between the germline ends. Germline V CDR1 and CDR2: WNHNN, SYGVQD (reference sequence). There are 15 residues in the CDR3. The specimen sequenced was peripheral blood. The source of this sequence is a man aged 70-80 years with COVID-19, enrolled during active disease. The chain employs TRBV10-1 and TRBJ2-6; D remains unclear. CDR3 bases: TGCGCCAGCAGTGAGGAACTCTCTGGGGCCAACGTCCTGACTTTC. Its protein product is CASSEELSGANVLTF.